Listed below are T cell receptor beta chains from one sample, sequenced in a study of response to subunit inactivated influenza vaccine. Via MiXCR, TCRdb re-called the RT-PCR reads, giving one row per CDR3 protein. The repertoire holds hundreds of thousands of distinct CDR3 sequences, with roughly 9.8% as singletons. This specimen consisted of PBMCs from blood, obtained about 40 days after vaccination. The receptors were gathered from a man in his fifties who received an inactivated influenza vaccine. CDR3s include the opening cysteine and the closing phenylalanine or tryptophan. D genes are given only for firm matches. Clone size is stated in some rows and not others, as once, few, many or a class when expanded.

CASAPGQGTYEQYF TGCGCCAGTGCACCGGGACAGGGGACTTACGAGCAGTACTTC TRBV5-1 many TRBD1 TRBJ2-7
CASSLGLAGGLTTGELFF TGTGCCAGCAGCTTGGGACTAGCGGGAGGGTTGACCACCGGGGAGCTGTTTTTT TRBV28 . TRBD2 TRBJ2-2
CASATGVTQYF TGTGCCAGCGCAACTGGGGTTACGCAGTATTTT TRBV11-1 few . TRBJ2-3
CASPRQNTGELFF TGTGCCAGTCCCAGGCAGAACACCGGGGAGCTGTTTTTT TRBV7-8 . . TRBJ2-2
CASSLESLRGASETQYF TGCGCCAGCAGCTTGGAAAGTCTCCGGGGGGCTTCCGAGACCCAGTACTTC TRBV5-1 . . TRBJ2-5
CASSIQGLGNTIYF TGCGCCAGCAGCATCCAGGGCCTCGGAAACACCATATATTTT TRBV5-1 . . TRBJ1-3
CASSRLAGGNYEQYF TGTGCCAGCAGCCGACTAGCGGGAGGGAACTACGAGCAGTACTTC TRBV6-1 few TRBD2 TRBJ2-7
CSARERKGPPYEQYF TGCAGTGCTAGAGAAAGGAAAGGTCCCCCCTACGAGCAGTACTTC TRBV20-1 few . TRBJ2-7
CASSSDRGQETQYF TGTGCCAGCAGTTCGGACAGGGGACAAGAGACCCAGTACTTC TRBV6-5 few TRBD1 TRBJ2-5
CASSATRGSGTEAFF TGTGCCAGCAGCGCCACTCGCGGCTCCGGCACTGAAGCTTTCTTT TRBV7-9 . . TRBJ1-1
CSARPLGSGTSGSTDTQYF TGCAGTGCTAGACCACTCGGCTCAGGGACTAGCGGGAGTACAGATACGCAGTATTTT TRBV20-1 few TRBD2 TRBJ2-3
CASRPRGQGNYNEQFF TGTGCCAGCAGGCCCCGGGGACAGGGGAACTACAATGAGCAGTTCTTC TRBV28 many TRBD1 TRBJ2-1
CASSLVLASGRAYNEQFF TGTGCCAGCAGCTTAGTCTTGGCTAGCGGGAGGGCCTATAATGAGCAGTTCTTC TRBV11-2 few TRBD2 TRBJ2-1
CASRPSAFSSGGEYNEQFF TGTGCAAGTCGCCCCAGTGCGTTTTCTAGCGGGGGGGAATACAATGAGCAGTTCTTC TRBV12-2 . . TRBJ2-1
CASRPTSGSSYEQYF TGTGCCAGCAGGCCCACTAGCGGGAGCTCCTACGAGCAGTACTTC TRBV6-1 few TRBD2 TRBJ2-7
CASSTWTSGSLYEQYF TGTGCCAGCAGTACATGGACTAGCGGGAGTTTGTACGAGCAGTACTTC TRBV6-1 . TRBD2 TRBJ2-7
CASSLEAGGADGYTF TGCGCCAGCAGCTTGGAGGCAGGGGGCGCCGATGGCTACACCTTC TRBV5-1 many TRBD1 TRBJ1-2
CASTTPGHTDTQYF TGTGCCAGCACCACCCCCGGTCATACAGATACGCAGTATTTT TRBV7-9 . . TRBJ2-3
CASSPETGTSGSGTDTQYF TGTGCCAGCTCACCGGAGACCGGGACTAGCGGGAGTGGTACAGATACGCAGTATTTT TRBV18 few TRBD2 TRBJ2-3
CASSQVRSGTAQETQYF TGTGCCAGCAGCCAAGTCAGGAGCGGGACAGCACAAGAGACCCAGTACTTC TRBV4-2 . . TRBJ2-5
CASSASPGSYYNEQFF TGTGCCAGCAGCGCGTCCCCAGGGAGTTACTACAATGAGCAGTTCTTC TRBV9 . . TRBJ2-1
CSARSGLDGAYEQYF TGCAGTGCTCGTTCTGGGTTGGATGGAGCCTACGAGCAGTACTTC TRBV20-1 . . TRBJ2-7
CASSFSPSGRAKWKQFF TGTGCCAGCAGTTTTAGTCCGAGCGGGAGGGCTAAGTGGAAGCAGTTCTTC TRBV28 few TRBD2 TRBJ2-1
CASSTWGLAGEHEQFF TGTGCCAGCAGTACGTGGGGACTAGCGGGAGAGCATGAGCAGTTCTTC TRBV6-1 . TRBD2 TRBJ2-1
CSARAPAGATTDTQYF TGCAGTGCTAGAGCCCCAGCGGGGGCGACCACAGATACGCAGTATTTT TRBV20-1 many TRBD2 TRBJ2-3
CASSSNARDRGTGELFF TGTGCCAGCAGCTCCAACGCCCGGGACAGGGGTACCGGGGAGCTGTTTTTT TRBV7-3 . TRBD1 TRBJ2-2
CASSQLDRDGYTF TGTGCCAGCAGCCAACTGGACAGGGATGGCTACACCTTC TRBV4-2 many TRBD1 TRBJ1-2
CASSHTVGAFF TGTGCCAGCAGCCACACGGTAGGAGCTTTCTTT TRBV6-2/TRBV6-3 . . TRBJ1-1